This TCR beta chain originates from a study of sequential checkpoint blockade in melanoma. Overall study: Patients were randomized 1:1 to nivolumab-then-ipilimumab or ipilimumab-then-nivolumab first-line. Maintenance nivolumab came after either treatment sequence.

The treatment denotes: randomized to nivolumab then ipilimumab (arm A) or the reverse (arm B). None of the patients previously received DNA-damaging chemotherapy. From thawed PBMCs, live CD3+CD8+ cells negative for CD19 and CD56 were sorted. Using immunoSEQ multiplex PCR, the repertoire was profiled, and TCRdb retains in-frame clones only, with some absent. The sample has about 38,000 clones; about 88% are singletons. V was pared by 0 bases and J by 0 bases, with 4 bases of the junction left unmatched. Per the germline V gene, CDR1 is SGDLS and CDR2 is YYNGEE. The CDR3 length is 16 residues. The chain combines TRBV9 with TRBJ2-3; TRBD2 matches at 7 bases. This TCR was sampled from a human donor with melanoma. Source: CD8+ T cells sorted from blood (inferred from file names), taken from a patient given nivolumab and ipilimumab in sequence. CDR3 sequence reads: CASSVAPAGSTDTQYF. The CDR3 DNA follows: TGTGCCAGCAGCGTAGCCCCAGCGGGAAGCACAGATACGCAGTATTTT.